This entry lists 14 T cell receptor beta chains sequenced from one sample in a study of neurological immune-mediated disorders. Each CDR3 protein gets one entry after TCRdb re-called the 5' RACE reads with MiXCR. The sample consists of tens of thousands of distinct CDR3 sequences, roughly 3.5% of them appearing once. Sequencing was done on a sample of PBMCs. These TCRs come from a woman between 45 and 65 years old with multiple sclerosis.

This clonotype occurred many times. V usage is TRBV5-1 and J usage is TRBJ2-1; D is unresolved. Trimming left V 5 bases short and J 9 bases short, with 15 bases between. CDR1 and CDR2 from the germline V gene are SGHRS and YFSETQ. This CDR3 has 13 amino acids. CDR3 in DNA: TGCGCCAGCAGGTTCTCCGTAGAGAGTGAGCAGTTCTTC. Its protein product is CASRFSVESEQFF.

This clonotype has a count of ten or more. The chain joins TRBV20-1 to TRBJ1-1; D may be TRBD1 (5 bases). Germline CDR1 DFQATT, CDR2 SNEGSKA (reference sequence). V was cut by 6 bases and J by 7 bases, with 15 bases left in between. The CDR3 sequence is 12 residues long. CDR3 nucleotides: TGCAGTGCCGAGCGGGGGGGTTATGAAGCTTTCTTT. This encodes CSAERGGYEAFF.

This clonotype was seen a few times. The rearrangement uses TRBV12-2 and TRBJ1-4; the table's D call of TRBD1 was not tested on the DNA. TRBV12-2 is recorded as a pseudogene. This CDR3 is built from 15 residues. CDR3: CASRLEQAPGEKLFF. The CDR3 DNA is TGTGCAAGTCGCTTAGAACAGGCCCCGGGCGAAAAACTGTTTTTT.

This clonotype was detected many times. CDR3 coding DNA: TGTGCCAGCAGCCCCCTTGGGCGGGGGGACGAGCAGTACTTC. It specifies CASSPLGRGDEQYF. This chain uses TRBV6-2 or TRBV6-3 with TRBJ2-7; 8 bases line up with TRBD2. The CDR3 runs to 14 residues. Trimming took 6 bases from V and 5 from J; bases not matched to a gene: 9. From germline, CDR1 is MNHEY and CDR2 SVGEGT.

This clonotype has ten or more counts. CDR3 nucleotides: TGCGCCAGCACCCCGGCTGGTTCTGCAACTAATGAAAAACTGTTTTTT. It specifies CASTPAGSATNEKLFF. The chain is built from TRBV5-1 and TRBJ1-4; D is undetermined. This CDR3 has 16 residues. The germline V gene encodes CDR1 SGHRS and CDR2 YFSETQ. The V end was cut by 6 bases, the J end by 0 bases, with 15 bases between.

This clonotype was seen at least ten times. The chain employs TRBV4-2 and TRBJ2-7, with TRBD2 matching over 7 bases. V dropped 1 base and J dropped 3; count of bases not matched to a gene: 6. Per germline, CDR1 LGHNA and CDR2 YNFKEQ. CDR3 size: 15 residues. The CDR3 sequence: CASSQVSSGLYEQYF. The CDR3 DNA follows: TGTGCCAGCAGCCAAGTCTCTAGCGGCCTCTACGAGCAGTACTTC.

There are many counts of this clonotype. V is TRBV5-1 and J is TRBJ1-1; D is uncertain. Germline V gene data show CDR1 as SGHRS and CDR2 as YFSETQ. Trimming took 3 bases from V and 0 from J, leaving 9 bases between them. The CDR3 extends over 14 amino acids. The CDR3 DNA reads as TGCGCCAGCAGCTCAACCACCATGAACACTGAAGCTTTCTTT. The encoded protein is CASSSTTMNTEAFF.

This clonotype was counted ten times or more. The rearrangement joins TRBV2 to TRBJ2-7; D possibly uses TRBD1 or TRBD2 (5 bases each). The V gene's germline CDR1 is SNHLY and CDR2 FYNNEI. This CDR3 spans 15 amino acids. Deletions cut 0 bases from V and 7 bases from J, with 16 bases between. For the CDR3, the DNA is TGTGCCAGCAGTGAAGCGCTTCGGGCAGGGAGAGAGCAGTACTTC. This encodes CASSEALRAGREQYF. Full variable domain (outside the CDR3, taken from reference TRBV2 and TRBJ2-7): EPEVTQTPSHQVTQMGQEVILRCVPISNHLYFYWYRQILGQKVEFLVSFYNNEISEKSEIFDDQFSVERPDGSNFTLKIRSTKLEDSAMYFCASSEALRAGREQYFGPGTRLTVT.

This clonotype was seen at least ten times. This rearrangement joins TRBV6-5 to TRBJ2-7, with D perhaps given as TRBD1 or TRBD2 (5 bases each). This CDR3 is built from 15 residues. CDR1 is MNHEY, CDR2 SVGAGI, per germline. Trimming pared 9 bases from V and 4 bases from J, leaving 22 bases between. In nucleotides, the CDR3 is TGTGCCAGTCAGAGGGAGAAGGGGCGATCTTACGAGCAGTACTTC. Protein product: CASQREKGRSYEQYF.

This clonotype turned up a few times. V gene TRBV9 combines with J gene TRBJ2-3, with TRBD2 as a possible D gene (6 bases). The CDR3 has 15 residues. Trimming removed 2 bases at V and 1 base at J, with 11 bases between. Germline CDR1 SGDLS, CDR2 YYNGEE. The CDR3: CASSVGGAGTDTQYF. In DNA, the CDR3 is TGTGCCAGCAGCGTGGGGGGAGCCGGCACAGATACGCAGTATTTT.

The chain links TRBV20-1 to TRBJ2-3, with 8 nucleotides matching TRBD2. This CDR3 region has 18 residues. V gave up 0 bases and J gave up 2 bases; unmatched junction bases: 13. Germline V CDR1 and CDR2: DFQATT, SNEGSKA (reference sequence). CDR3 bases: TGCAGTGCTAGAGATCCTCAAACGTTAGCGGGAATCACAGATACGCAGTATTTT. Translating gives CSARDPQTLAGITDTQYF.

This clonotype was found many times. V gene TRBV7-9 combines with J gene TRBJ2-1; no reliable D call. CDR3 length: 13 residues. Germline CDR1 is SEHNR and CDR2 is FQNEAQ (reference sequence). V shed 4 bases and J shed 8 bases, with 12 bases lying between them. CDR3 sequence reads: CASSSWVFHEQFF. DNA for the CDR3: TGTGCCAGCAGCTCGTGGGTTTTCCATGAGCAGTTCTTC.

This clonotype has ten or more counts. The chain recombines TRBV6-2 or TRBV6-3 with TRBJ2-1, with D perhaps matching TRBD1 or TRBD2 (6 bases each). The CDR3 totals 16 residues. V was clipped by 0 bases and J by 7 bases, with 16 bases between them. The V gene's germline CDR1 is MNHEY and CDR2 SVGEGT. CDR3 coding DNA: TGTGCCAGCAGTTACTCTGTTGCGGAGGGGGTGAATGAGCAGTTCTTC. Its translation is CASSYSVAEGVNEQFF.

This clonotype was recorded many times. V gene TRBV3-1 combines with J gene TRBJ1-6; possible D gene TRBD1, 5 bases. V lost 0 bases, J lost 1 base, and 13 bases lay in between. The CDR3 covers 18 residues. CDR1 and CDR2 from the germline V gene are LGHDT and YNNKEL (reference sequence). CDR3 protein: CASSQEGGPTSYNSPLHF. The DNA for the CDR3 is TGTGCCAGCAGCCAAGAGGGGGGACCGACATCCTATAATTCACCCCTCCACTTT.